This TCR beta chain was observed in a study of OX40 agonist ivuxolimab in advanced cancers. Study outcomes and limitations: At 0.1 to 3.0 mg/kg and by week 6, CD4+ and CD8+ T cells in the blood had expanded clonally. Researchers report that CD8+ T cells had, on average, more expanded clones than CD4+.

Details on this clone: What it binds is unknown.

The data were produced by immunoSEQ multiplex PCR, yet TCRdb's version contains in-frame clones alone and is incomplete. This sample has some 46,000 clones, with roughly 87% found just once. Between the trimmed V and J ends, which lost 3 bases and 2 bases, there was a span of 7 bases. Germline values: CDR1 MNHEY, CDR2 SVGAGI. The CDR3 loop spans 13 amino acids. The source is an adult with an advanced solid tumor such as melanoma, head and neck, liver or kidney cancer. The sequencing used CD4+ or CD8+ T cells sorted from blood, collected in a trial of the OX40 agonist ivuxolimab. This chain joins TRBV6-5 and TRBJ1-1, with no clear D. CDR3: CASSYSDNTEAFF. CDR3 DNA: TGTGCCAGCAGTTATAGCGATAACACTGAAGCTTTCTTT.